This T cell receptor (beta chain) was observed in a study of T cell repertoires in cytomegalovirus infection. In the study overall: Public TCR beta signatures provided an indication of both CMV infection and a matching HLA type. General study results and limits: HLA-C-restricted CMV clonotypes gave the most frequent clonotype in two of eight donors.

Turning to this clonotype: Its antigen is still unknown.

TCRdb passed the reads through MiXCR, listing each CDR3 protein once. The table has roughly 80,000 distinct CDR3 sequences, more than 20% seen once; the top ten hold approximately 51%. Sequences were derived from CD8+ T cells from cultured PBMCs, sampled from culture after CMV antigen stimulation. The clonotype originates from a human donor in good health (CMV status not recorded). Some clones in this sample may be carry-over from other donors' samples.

The chain's CDR3 is CATSDYTGTGELFF. Here the CDR3 DNA reads TGTGCCACCAGTGATTATACAGGAACCGGGGAGCTGTTTTTT. The gene calls are TRBV24-1 and TRBJ2-2; the D gene is possibly TRBD1 (5 bases). There are 14 residues in the CDR3. V was trimmed by 2 bases and J by 5 bases, leaving 8 bases between them. Germline V gene sequence: CDR1 KGHDR, CDR2 SFDVKD.